This T cell receptor (beta chain) was observed in a study of post-analysis software for immune sequencing data. Across the whole study: As for disease course, relapsing-remitting, secondary progressive and progressive-relapsing multiple sclerosis were all included. Study-level points and caveats: Among 5 or 6 TRBV segments more frequent in patients than controls were TRBV5-6, TRBV5-1 and TRBV20-1.

A note on this clonotype: Its antigen is unknown.

Prepared libraries of TCR beta cDNA carried unique molecular identifiers. MiXCR, applied by TCRdb to the PCR reads, yields one record per CDR3 protein. Seen here are 400,000 to 500,000 distinct CDR3 sequences, 39% observed once, and the top ten hold under 9%. V was trimmed by 4 bases and J by 0 bases, leaving 16 bases between them. CDR3 length equals 17 residues. This sequence was found in a girl aged 2-10 years with multiple sclerosis. This chain connects TRBV12-3 or TRBV12-4 to TRBJ2-4; D possibly corresponds to TRBD2 (6 bases). Sample: blood. For the CDR3, the DNA is TGTGCCAGCAGTTGGGGACTCCCAAGGCTAGCCAAAAACATTCAGTACTTC. Translated: CASSWGLPRLAKNIQYF.